Sequencing of this T cell receptor beta chain was carried out in a study of cytomegalovirus exposure and HLA in healthy donors. Likely unrecorded immune exposures existed in these nominally healthy donors. The CDR3 spans 14 residues. V shed 5 bases, J shed 0 bases, and the junction held 2 bases outside the gene matches. CDR1 is LNHDA, CDR2 SQIVND, per germline (reference sequence). The study ran its PCR with 60 Vbeta and 13 Jbeta primers. As originally analysed: In a later analysis, of 79 million or so unique beta chains, about 11 million appeared in at least two donors. The data were produced by immunoSEQ multiplex PCR, yet TCRdb's version contains in-frame clones alone and is incomplete. The V and J calls and the clone size are those of that table, but D and trimming were determined from the DNA. Among roughly 150,000 clones listed, almost 85% were seen once.

The source is a man younger than 40 in good health and CMV-seropositive. Sequences were obtained from PBMCs. The V and J genes are TRBV19 and TRBJ1-1, with TRBD1 matching 8 bases. The CDR3 sequence: CASSGDRLNTEAFF. The CDR3 coding sequence is TGTGCCAGTAGTGGGGACAGGTTGAACACTGAAGCTTTCTTT. Variable domain in full (rest from reference TRBV19 and TRBJ1-1): DGGITQSPKYLFRKEGQNVTLSCEQNLNHDAMYWYRQDPGQGLRLIYYSQIVNDFQKGDIAEGYSVSREKKESFPLTVTSAQKNPTAFYLCASSGDRLNTEAFFGQGTRLTVV.